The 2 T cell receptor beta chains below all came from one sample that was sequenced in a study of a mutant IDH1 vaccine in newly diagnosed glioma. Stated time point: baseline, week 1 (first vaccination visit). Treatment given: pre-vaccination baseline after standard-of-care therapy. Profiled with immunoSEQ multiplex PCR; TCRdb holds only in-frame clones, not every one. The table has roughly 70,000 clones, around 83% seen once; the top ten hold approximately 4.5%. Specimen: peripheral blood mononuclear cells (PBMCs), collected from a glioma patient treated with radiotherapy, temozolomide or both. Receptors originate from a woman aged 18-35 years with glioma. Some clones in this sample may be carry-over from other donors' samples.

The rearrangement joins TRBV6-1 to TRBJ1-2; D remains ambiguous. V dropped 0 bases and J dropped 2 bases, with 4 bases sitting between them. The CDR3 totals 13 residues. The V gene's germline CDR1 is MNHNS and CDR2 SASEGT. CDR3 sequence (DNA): TGTGCCAGCAGTGAAGCGGGAAACTATGGCTACACCTTC. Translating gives CASSEAGNYGYTF.

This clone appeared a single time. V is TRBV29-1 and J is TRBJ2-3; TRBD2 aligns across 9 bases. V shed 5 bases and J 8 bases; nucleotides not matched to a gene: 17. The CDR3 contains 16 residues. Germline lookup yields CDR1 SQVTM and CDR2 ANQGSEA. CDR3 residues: CSVQASGINPSSTQYF. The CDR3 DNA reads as TGCAGCGTTCAAGCTAGCGGGATCAACCCGAGTAGTACGCAGTATTTT.